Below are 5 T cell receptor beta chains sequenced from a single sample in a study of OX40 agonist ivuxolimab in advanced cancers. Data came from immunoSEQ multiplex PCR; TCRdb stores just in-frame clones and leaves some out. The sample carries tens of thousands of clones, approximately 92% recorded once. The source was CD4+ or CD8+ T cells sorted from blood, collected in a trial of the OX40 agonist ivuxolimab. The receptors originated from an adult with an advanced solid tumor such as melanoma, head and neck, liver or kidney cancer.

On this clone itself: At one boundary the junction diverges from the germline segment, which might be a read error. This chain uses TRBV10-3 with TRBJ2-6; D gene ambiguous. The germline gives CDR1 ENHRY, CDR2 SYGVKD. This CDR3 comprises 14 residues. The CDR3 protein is CAVRRDPGANVLTF. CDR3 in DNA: TGTGCCGTCAGACGTGACCCCGGGGCCAACGTCCTGACTTTC.

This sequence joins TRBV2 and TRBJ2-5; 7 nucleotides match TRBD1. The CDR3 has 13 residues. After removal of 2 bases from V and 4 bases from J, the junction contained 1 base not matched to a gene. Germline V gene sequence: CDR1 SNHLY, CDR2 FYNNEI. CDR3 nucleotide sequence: TGTGCCAGCAGTGAACACAGGGGAGAGACCCAGTACTTC. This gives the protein CASSEHRGETQYF.

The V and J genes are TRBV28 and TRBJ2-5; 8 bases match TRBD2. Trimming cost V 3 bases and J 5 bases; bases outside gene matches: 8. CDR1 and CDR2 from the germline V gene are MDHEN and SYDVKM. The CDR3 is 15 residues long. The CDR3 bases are TGTGCCAGCAGTTTCCACGGGGGGGCCGGTGAGACCCAGTACTTC. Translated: CASSFHGGAGETQYF.

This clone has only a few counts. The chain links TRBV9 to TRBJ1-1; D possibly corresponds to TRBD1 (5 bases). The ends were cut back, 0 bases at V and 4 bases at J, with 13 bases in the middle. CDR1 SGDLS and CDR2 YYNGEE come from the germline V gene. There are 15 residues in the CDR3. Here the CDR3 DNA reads TGTGCCAGCAGCGTAGCTCGGGGCACCAGCACTGAAGCTTTCTTT. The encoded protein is CASSVARGTSTEAFF.

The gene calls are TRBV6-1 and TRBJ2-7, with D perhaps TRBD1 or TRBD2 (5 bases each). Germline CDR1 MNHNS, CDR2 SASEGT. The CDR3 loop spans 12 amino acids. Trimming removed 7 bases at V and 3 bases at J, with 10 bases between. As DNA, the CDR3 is TGTGCCAGCATAAGGGACGGCTACGAGCAGTACTTC. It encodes CASIRDGYEQYF.